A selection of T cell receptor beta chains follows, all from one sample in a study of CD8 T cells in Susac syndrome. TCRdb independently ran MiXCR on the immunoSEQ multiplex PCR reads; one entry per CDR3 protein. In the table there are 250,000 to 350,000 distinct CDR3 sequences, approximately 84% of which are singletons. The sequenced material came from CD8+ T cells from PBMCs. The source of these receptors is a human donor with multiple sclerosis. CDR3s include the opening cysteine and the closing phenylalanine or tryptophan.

CASSEYTGGSQETQYF	TRBV25-1	TRBJ2-5	16
CASSFPASGRVEQFF	TRBV7-9	TRBJ2-1	15
CASSHPGRQGKALKAFF	TRBV3-1	TRBJ1-1	17
CASSPRPDSFRGANVLTF	TRBV6-1	TRBJ2-6	18
CASSQDIEWTEAFF	TRBV4-1	TRBJ1-1	14
CATSDSGRGTGELFF	TRBV24-1	TRBJ2-2	15
CSARKYRESQAKNIQYF	TRBV20-1	TRBJ2-4	17
CASSFRDSSTDTQYF	TRBV28	TRBJ2-3	15
CASSLSGRGGNQPQHF	TRBV27	TRBJ1-5	16
CASSLREEGEKLFF	TRBV13	TRBJ1-4	14
CASSLPGRNEQFF	TRBV28	TRBJ2-1	13
CASSVRRNEQFF	TRBV25-1	TRBJ2-1	12
CASWEDRAYEQYF	TRBV21-1	TRBJ2-7	13
CASSPRVGTSGSGELFF	TRBV28	TRBJ2-2	17
CASFTGSSSITDTQYF	TRBV28	TRBJ2-3	16
CASSSFPRRLAVYNEQFF	TRBV11-2	TRBJ2-1	18
CASSLGDISYEQYF	TRBV5-5	TRBJ2-7	14
CSVEGQVGGYTF	TRBV29-1	TRBJ1-2	12
CATTLSGRTDTQYF	TRBV12-3/TRBV12-4	TRBJ2-3	14
CASGPAISYNSPLHF	TRBV7-9	TRBJ1-6	15
CASSFASNSYNEQFF	TRBV7-3	TRBJ2-1	15
CASSRYSDTDTQYF	TRBV28	TRBJ2-3	14
CSVLPNRDSGDTQYF	TRBV29-1	TRBJ2-3	15
CASGTGDTGELFF	TRBV6-1	TRBJ2-2	13
CASSTGPHTSYEQYF	TRBV12-3/TRBV12-4	TRBJ2-7	15
CASSFDSTLHF	TRBV7-9	TRBJ1-6	11
CSLLVGVSCNEQFF	TRBV20-1	TRBJ2-1	14
CASSWNLANTEAFF	TRBV6-1	TRBJ1-1	14
CASSVERAGNYGYTF	TRBV9	TRBJ1-2	15
CASSNRDSQETQYF	TRBV7-6	TRBJ2-5	14
CSALGGPGPLYGTGELFF	TRBV20-1	TRBJ2-2	18
CASTPQEKETQYF	TRBV5-6	TRBJ2-5	13
CASRRDRGNSPLHF	TRBV2	TRBJ1-6	14
CASTIQGTEAFF	TRBV7-9	TRBJ1-1	12
CASKKGRGTTDTQYF	TRBV5-1	TRBJ2-3	15
CASSLPNREKYSNEQFF	TRBV4-1	TRBJ2-1	17
CASSPLTSGAYEQYF	TRBV4-1	TRBJ2-7	15
CASSYGLYNEQFF	TRBV6-2/TRBV6-3	TRBJ2-1	13
CASSQGNNYGYTF	TRBV14	TRBJ1-2	13